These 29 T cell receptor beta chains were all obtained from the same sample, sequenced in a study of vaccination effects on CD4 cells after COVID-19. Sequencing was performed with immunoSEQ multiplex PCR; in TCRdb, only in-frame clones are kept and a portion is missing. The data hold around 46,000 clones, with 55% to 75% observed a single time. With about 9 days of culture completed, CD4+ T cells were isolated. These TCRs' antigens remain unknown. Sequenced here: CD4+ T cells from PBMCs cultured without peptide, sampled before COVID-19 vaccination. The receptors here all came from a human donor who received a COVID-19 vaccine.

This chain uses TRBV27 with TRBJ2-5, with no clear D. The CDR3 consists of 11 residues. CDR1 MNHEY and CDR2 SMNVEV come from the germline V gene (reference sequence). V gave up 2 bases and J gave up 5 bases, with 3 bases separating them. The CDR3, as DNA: TGTGCCAGCAGTTTAGGGGAGACCCAGTACTTC. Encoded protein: CASSLGETQYF.

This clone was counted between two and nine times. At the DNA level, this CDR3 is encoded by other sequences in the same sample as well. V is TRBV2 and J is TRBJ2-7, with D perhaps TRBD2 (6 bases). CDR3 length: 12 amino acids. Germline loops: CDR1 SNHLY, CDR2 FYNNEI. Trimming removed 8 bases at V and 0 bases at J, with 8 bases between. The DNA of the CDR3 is TGTGCCAGCTCGGGAGACTCCTACGAGCAGTACTTC. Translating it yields CASSGDSYEQYF.

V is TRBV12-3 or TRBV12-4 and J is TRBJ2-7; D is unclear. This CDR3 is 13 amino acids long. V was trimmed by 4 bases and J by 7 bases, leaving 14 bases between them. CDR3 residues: CASSSFEGLEQYF. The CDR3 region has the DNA TGTGCCAGCAGTTCCTTTGAAGGCCTTGAGCAGTACTTC.

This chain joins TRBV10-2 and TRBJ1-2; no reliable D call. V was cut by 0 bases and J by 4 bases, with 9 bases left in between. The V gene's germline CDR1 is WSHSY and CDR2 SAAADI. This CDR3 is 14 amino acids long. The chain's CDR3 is CASSESADGYGYTF. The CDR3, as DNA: TGCGCCAGCAGTGAGTCTGCGGATGGCTATGGCTACACCTTC.

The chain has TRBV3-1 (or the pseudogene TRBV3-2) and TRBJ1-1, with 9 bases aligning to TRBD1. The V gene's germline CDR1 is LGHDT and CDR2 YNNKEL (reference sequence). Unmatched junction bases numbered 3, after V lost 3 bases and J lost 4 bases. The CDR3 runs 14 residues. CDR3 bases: TGTGCCAGCAGCCAGGGACAGGGAACCACTGAAGCTTTCTTT. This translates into CASSQGQGTTEAFF.

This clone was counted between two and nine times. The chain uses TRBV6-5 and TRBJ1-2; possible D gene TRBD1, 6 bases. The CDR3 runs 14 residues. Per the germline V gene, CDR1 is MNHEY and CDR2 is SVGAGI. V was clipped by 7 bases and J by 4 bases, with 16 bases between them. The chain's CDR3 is CASKQGRDIYGYTF. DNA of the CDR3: TGTGCCAGCAAACAGGGACGGGACATCTATGGCTACACCTTC.

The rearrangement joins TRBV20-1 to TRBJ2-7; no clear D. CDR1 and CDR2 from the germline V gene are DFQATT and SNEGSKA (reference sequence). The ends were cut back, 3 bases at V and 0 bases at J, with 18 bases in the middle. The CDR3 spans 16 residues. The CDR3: CSASGIGLSSSYEQYF. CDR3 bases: TGCAGTGCTAGTGGCATCGGGCTATCGAGCTCCTACGAGCAGTACTTC.

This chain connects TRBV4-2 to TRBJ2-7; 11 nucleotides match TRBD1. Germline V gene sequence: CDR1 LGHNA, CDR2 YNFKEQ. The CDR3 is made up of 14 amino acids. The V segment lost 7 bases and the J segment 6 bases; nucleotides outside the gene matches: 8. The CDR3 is CASTSGQGAFEQYF. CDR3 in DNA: TGTGCCAGCACCTCCGGACAGGGGGCTTTCGAGCAGTACTTC.

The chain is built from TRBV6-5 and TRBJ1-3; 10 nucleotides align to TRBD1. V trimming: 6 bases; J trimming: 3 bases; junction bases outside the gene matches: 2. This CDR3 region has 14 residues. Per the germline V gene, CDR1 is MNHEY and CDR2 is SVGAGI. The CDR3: CASRGQGNGNTIYF. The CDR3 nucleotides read TGTGCCAGCAGGGGACAGGGGAATGGAAACACCATATATTTT.

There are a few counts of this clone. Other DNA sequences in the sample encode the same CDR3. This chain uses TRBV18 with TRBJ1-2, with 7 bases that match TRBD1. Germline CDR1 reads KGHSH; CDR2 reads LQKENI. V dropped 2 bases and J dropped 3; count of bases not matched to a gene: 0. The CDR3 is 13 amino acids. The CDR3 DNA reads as TGTGCCAGCTCACCAGGACAGGACTATGGCTACACCTTC. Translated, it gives CASSPGQDYGYTF.

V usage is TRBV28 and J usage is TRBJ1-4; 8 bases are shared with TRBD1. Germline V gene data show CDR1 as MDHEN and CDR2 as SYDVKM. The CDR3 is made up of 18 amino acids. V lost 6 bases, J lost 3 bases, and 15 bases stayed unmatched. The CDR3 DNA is TGTGCCAGCAGGTTGGGAACAGGGGGAGTTCGGGCTAATGAAAAACTGTTTTTT. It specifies CASRLGTGGVRANEKLFF.

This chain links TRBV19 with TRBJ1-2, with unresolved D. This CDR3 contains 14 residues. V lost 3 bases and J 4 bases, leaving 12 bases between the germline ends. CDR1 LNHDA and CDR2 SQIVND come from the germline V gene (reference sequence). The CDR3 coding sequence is TGTGCCAGTAGTATGAGGGCAGGCTTCTATGGCTACACCTTC. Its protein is CASSMRAGFYGYTF. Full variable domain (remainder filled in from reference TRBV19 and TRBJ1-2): DGGITQSPKYLFRKEGQNVTLSCEQNLNHDAMYWYRQDPGQGLRLIYYSQIVNDFQKGDIAEGYSVSREKKESFPLTVTSAQKNPTAFYLCASSMRAGFYGYTFGSGTRLTVV.

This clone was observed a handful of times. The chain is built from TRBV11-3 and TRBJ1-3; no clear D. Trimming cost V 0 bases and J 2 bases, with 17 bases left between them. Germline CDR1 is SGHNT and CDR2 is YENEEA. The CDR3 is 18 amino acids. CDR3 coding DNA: TGTGCCAGCAGCTTAGATCGTGTGAGGGTTTTGACTGGAAACACCATATATTTT. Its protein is CASSLDRVRVLTGNTIYF.

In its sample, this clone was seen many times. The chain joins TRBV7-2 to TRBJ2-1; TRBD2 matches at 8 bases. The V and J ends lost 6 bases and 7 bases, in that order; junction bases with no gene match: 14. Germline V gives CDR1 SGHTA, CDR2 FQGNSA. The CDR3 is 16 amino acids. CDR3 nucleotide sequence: TGTGCCAGCAGAGGACTTCTGGGGACTAGGTTTAATGAGCAGTTCTTC. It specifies CASRGLLGTRFNEQFF.

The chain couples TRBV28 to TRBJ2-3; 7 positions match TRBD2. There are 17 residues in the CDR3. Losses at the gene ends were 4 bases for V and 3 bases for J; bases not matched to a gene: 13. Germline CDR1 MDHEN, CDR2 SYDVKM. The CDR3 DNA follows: TGTGCCAGCAGTTCCGGCCAGTGGCGGGAGATGACAGATACGCAGTATTTT. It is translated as CASSSGQWREMTDTQYF.

CDR3 sequence: CASSPRLAGEFTDTQYF. In DNA, the CDR3 is TGTGCCAGCAGCCCGCGACTAGCGGGGGAGTTCACAGATACGCAGTATTTT. The gene calls are TRBV7-8 and TRBJ2-3; TRBD2 aligns across 12 bases. Germline V lookup: CDR1 SGHVS, CDR2 FQNEAQ. Trimming cost V 5 bases and J 2 bases; bases outside gene matches: 8. The CDR3 loop spans 17 amino acids.

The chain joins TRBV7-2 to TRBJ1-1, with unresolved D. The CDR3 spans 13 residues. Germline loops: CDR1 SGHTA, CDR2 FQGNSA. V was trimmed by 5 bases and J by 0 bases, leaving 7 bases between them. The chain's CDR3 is CASSLQLNTEAFF. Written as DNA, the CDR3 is TGTGCCAGCAGCCTGCAGCTGAACACTGAAGCTTTCTTT.

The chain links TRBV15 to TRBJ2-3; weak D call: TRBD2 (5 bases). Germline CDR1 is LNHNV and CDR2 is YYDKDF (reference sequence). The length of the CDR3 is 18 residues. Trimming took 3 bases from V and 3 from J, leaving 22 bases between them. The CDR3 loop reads CATSRPFGRVGETDTQYF. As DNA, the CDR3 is TGTGCCACCAGCAGGCCCTTCGGGCGAGTCGGGGAGACAGATACGCAGTATTTT.

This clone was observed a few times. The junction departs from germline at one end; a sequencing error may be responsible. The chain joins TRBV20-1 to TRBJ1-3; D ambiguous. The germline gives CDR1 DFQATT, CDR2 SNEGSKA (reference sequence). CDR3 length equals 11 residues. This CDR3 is CSATPEGAKAF. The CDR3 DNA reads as TGCAGTGCTACCCCTGAAGGAGCCAAGGCTTTT.

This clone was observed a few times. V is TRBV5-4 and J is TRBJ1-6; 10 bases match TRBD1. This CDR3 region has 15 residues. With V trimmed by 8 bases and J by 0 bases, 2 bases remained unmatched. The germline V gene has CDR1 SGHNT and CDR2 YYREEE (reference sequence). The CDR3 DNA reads TGTGCCAGTGGACAGGGGGACTCCTATAATTCACCCCTCCACTTT. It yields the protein CASGQGDSYNSPLHF.

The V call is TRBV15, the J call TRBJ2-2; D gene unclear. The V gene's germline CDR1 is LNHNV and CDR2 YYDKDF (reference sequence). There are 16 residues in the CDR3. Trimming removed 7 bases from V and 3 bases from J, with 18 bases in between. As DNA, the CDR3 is TGTGCCACCAAACCCCCGGAGACCCGTTACACCGGGGAGCTGTTTTTT. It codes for CATKPPETRYTGELFF.

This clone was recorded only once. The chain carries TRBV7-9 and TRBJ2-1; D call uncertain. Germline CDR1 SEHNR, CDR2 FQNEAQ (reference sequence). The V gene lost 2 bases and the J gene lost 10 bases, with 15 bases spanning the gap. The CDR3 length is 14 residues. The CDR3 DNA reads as TGTGCCAGCAGCTTAACCCCCGTTTGGGGAGAGCAGTTCTTC. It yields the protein CASSLTPVWGEQFF.

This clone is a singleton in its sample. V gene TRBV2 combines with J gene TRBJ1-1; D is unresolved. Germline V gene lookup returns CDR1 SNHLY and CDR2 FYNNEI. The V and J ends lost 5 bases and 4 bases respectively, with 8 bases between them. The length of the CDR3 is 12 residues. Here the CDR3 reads CASSFSGTEAFF. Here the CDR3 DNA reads TGTGCCAGCAGTTTTTCCGGCACTGAAGCTTTCTTT.

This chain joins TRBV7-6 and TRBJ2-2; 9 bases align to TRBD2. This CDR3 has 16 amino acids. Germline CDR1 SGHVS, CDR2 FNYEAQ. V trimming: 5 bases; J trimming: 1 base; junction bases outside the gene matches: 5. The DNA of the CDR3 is TGTGCCAGCAGCATAAGACTAGCGGAGAACACCGGGGAGCTGTTTTTT. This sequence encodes CASSIRLAENTGELFF. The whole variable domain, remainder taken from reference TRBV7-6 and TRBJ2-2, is GAGVSQSPRYKVTKRGQDVALRCDPISGHVSLYWYRQALGQGPEFLTYFNYEAQQDKSGLPNDRFSAERPEGSISTLTIQRTEQRDSAMYRCASSIRLAENTGELFFGEGSRLTVL.

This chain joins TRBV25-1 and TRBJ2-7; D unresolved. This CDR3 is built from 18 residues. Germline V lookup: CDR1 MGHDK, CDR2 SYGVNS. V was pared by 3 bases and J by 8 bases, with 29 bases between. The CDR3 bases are TGTGCCAGCAGTGATTCCCCCGATCAGGTCTTACAGAGTCAGAAGCAGTACTTC. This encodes CASSDSPDQVLQSQKQYF.

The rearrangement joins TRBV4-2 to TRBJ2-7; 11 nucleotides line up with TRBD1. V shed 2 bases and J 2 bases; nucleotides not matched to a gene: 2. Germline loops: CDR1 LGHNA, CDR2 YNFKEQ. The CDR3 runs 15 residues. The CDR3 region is CASSQPGQGAYEQYF. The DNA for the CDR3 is TGTGCCAGCAGCCAACCGGGACAGGGGGCCTACGAGCAGTACTTC.

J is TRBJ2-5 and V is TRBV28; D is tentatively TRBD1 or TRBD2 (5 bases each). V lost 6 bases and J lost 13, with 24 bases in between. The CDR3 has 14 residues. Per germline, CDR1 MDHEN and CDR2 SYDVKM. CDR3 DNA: TGTGCCAGCAGCTCCACATGGACGGGGACCCAGCCGTACTTC. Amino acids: CASSSTWTGTQPYF.

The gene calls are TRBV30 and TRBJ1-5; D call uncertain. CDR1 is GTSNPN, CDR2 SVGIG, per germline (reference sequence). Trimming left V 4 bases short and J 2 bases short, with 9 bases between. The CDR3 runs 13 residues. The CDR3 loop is CAWKGSGNQPQHF. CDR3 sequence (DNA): TGTGCCTGGAAGGGAAGCGGCAATCAGCCCCAGCATTTT.

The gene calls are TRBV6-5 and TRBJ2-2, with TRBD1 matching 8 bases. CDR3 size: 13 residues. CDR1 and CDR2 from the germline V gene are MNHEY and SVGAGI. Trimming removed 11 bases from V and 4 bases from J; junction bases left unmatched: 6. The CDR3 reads CAGRQGATGELFF. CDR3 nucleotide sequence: TGTGCCGGAAGGCAGGGGGCCACCGGGGAGCTGTTTTTT.